The 32 T cell receptor beta chains below were found in one sample sequenced in a study of PD-1 blockade in mismatch repair-deficient tumors. The assay was immunoSEQ multiplex PCR, and TCRdb's table has in-frame clones only and misses some. The sample shows over 30,000 clones, 80% of them seen only once. Material: PBMCs, obtained around 6 weeks after starting pembrolizumab. These receptors were collected from an adult with mismatch repair-deficient cancer.

The chain employs TRBV14 and TRBJ2-7; 8 nucleotides align to TRBD1. Trimming took 4 bases from V and 0 from J; bases not matched to a gene: 5. The germline gives CDR1 SGHDN, CDR2 FVKESK. The CDR3 totals 15 residues. CDR3 in DNA: TGTGCCAGCAGCCGAGACAGGGGAAGCTCCTACGAGCAGTACTTC. Its translation: CASSRDRGSSYEQYF.

The V gene is TRBV28, the J gene TRBJ2-1; 11 nucleotides agree with TRBD2. Per germline, CDR1 MDHEN and CDR2 SYDVKM. The CDR3 has 15 amino acids. With V trimmed by 5 bases and J by 8 bases, 8 bases remained unmatched. DNA for the CDR3: TGTGCCAGCAGTGTTAGCGGGAGGGTCGGGTATGAGCAGTTCTTC. Protein: CASSVSGRVGYEQFF.

The J gene is TRBJ1-4, the V gene TRBV10-3; no clear D gene. The CDR3 is 12 residues long. Trimming took 0 bases from V and 8 from J, leaving 4 bases between them. Germline CDR1 is ENHRY and CDR2 is SYGVKD. The CDR3: CAISESREKLFF. CDR3 in DNA: TGTGCCATCAGTGAGTCGAGGGAAAAACTGTTTTTT.

This clone was seen only a few times. This chain joins TRBV27 and TRBJ2-7, with unresolved D. This CDR3 has 12 residues. The V end lost 1 base, the J end lost 6 bases, and 7 bases lay between the germline ends. The germline V gene has CDR1 MNHEY and CDR2 SMNVEV (reference sequence). CDR3: CASSLFSGEQYF. The CDR3 coding sequence is TGTGCCAGCAGTTTATTCTCAGGCGAGCAGTACTTC.

The chain combines TRBV27 with TRBJ1-4, with 7 bases identical to TRBD1. This CDR3 region has 16 residues. Trimming removed 5 bases from V and 0 bases from J; junction bases left unmatched: 6. Germline CDR1 and CDR2: MNHEY and SMNVEV (reference sequence). CDR3: CASSITGAPTNEKLFF. The CDR3 DNA is TGTGCCAGCAGTATAACAGGGGCACCAACTAATGAAAAACTGTTTTTT.

The chain combines TRBV4-1 with TRBJ1-6; TRBD1 aligns across 7 bases. V trimming: 3 bases; J trimming: 10 bases; junction bases outside the gene matches: 9. From germline, CDR1 is MGHRA and CDR2 YSYEKL. The CDR3 is 15 residues long. As DNA, the CDR3 is TGCGCCAGCAGCCATCCTCAGGGGGACCGGTCACCCCTCCACTTT. Translated, it gives CASSHPQGDRSPLHF.

This chain joins TRBV5-1 and TRBJ1-1; D unresolved. This CDR3 contains 13 residues. Trimming removed 0 bases at V and 5 bases at J, with 8 bases between. CDR1 and CDR2 (germline): SGHRS, YFSETQ. CDR3 sequence (DNA): TGCGCCAGCAGCTTGGGAGTGCTTACTGAAGCTTTCTTT. It is translated as CASSLGVLTEAFF.

The V call is TRBV2, the J call TRBJ1-5; 9 bases line up with TRBD1. V trimming: 0 bases; J trimming: 5 bases; junction bases outside the gene matches: 2. Germline CDR1 is SNHLY and CDR2 is FYNNEI. CDR3 length: 15 residues. The DNA for the CDR3 is TGTGCCAGCAGTGAAGCGGGACAGGGCCATCAGCCCCAGCATTTT. Translating gives CASSEAGQGHQPQHF.

The chain recombines TRBV9 with TRBJ1-1, with TRBD1 matching 12 bases. The CDR3 is made up of 14 amino acids. Looked up from germline, CDR1 is SGDLS and CDR2 is YYNGEE. Trimming removed 5 bases from V and 12 bases from J; junction bases left unmatched: 11. CDR3 amino acids: CASRAQGTGGKTFF. The DNA of the CDR3 is TGTGCCAGCAGAGCGCAAGGGACAGGGGGCAAAACTTTCTTT.

This clone was counted once. J is TRBJ1-2 and V is TRBV29-1; the D gene is possibly TRBD1 (6 bases). This CDR3 is 18 amino acids long. The V end was cut by 3 bases, the J end by 8 bases, with 31 bases between. Looked up from germline, CDR1 is SQVTM and CDR2 is ANQGSEA. The CDR3 region has the DNA TGCAGCGTTGATTCCCTTCTTCGCGATACAGGGTACAGGGAGGGCTACACCTTC. Encoded protein: CSVDSLLRDTGYREGYTF.

J is TRBJ2-5 and V is TRBV6-5; D is possibly TRBD2 (6 bases). Germline CDR1 is MNHEY and CDR2 is SVGAGI. Trimming pared 6 bases from V and 5 bases from J, leaving 16 bases between. This CDR3 contains 14 residues. CDR3 sequence (DNA): TGTGCCAGCAGACCACTAGCCCACGGGGAGACCCAGTACTTC. Its protein product is CASRPLAHGETQYF.

This chain connects TRBV9 to TRBJ1-3, with TRBD1 matching 12 bases. The germline V gene encodes CDR1 SGDLS and CDR2 YYNGEE. V dropped 3 bases and J dropped 4; count of bases not matched to a gene: 8. The CDR3 sequence is 17 residues long. The CDR3 coding sequence is TGTGCCAGCAGCGCCGGGACAGGGGGCGCGTGGGGAAACACCATATATTTT. Translating gives CASSAGTGGAWGNTIYF.

The chain employs TRBV13 and TRBJ1-6; possible D gene TRBD1, 6 bases. V dropped 4 bases and J dropped 9 bases, with 19 bases sitting between them. Germline V CDR1 and CDR2: PRHDT, FYEKMQ (reference sequence). CDR3 size: 16 residues. DNA for the CDR3: TGTGCCAGCAGCTCCCCAGGGGTAGGAAGTAGTTCACCCCTCCACTTT. It yields the protein CASSSPGVGSSSPLHF.

The rearrangement joins TRBV14 to TRBJ2-4; TRBD1 might be the D (5 bases). Germline assignment: CDR1 SGHDN and CDR2 FVKESK. With 0 bases removed from V and 2 bases from J, the gap between germline ends came to 17 bases. The CDR3 spans 18 residues. CDR3 DNA: TGTGCCAGCAGCCAAGATCTTGGGCAGGGCGGTTCCAAAAACATTCAGTACTTC. Translating it yields CASSQDLGQGGSKNIQYF.

CDR3 DNA sequence: TGTGCCAGCAGTCCTCGGGGGGCGGGGGGCAATGAGCAGTTCTTC. It translates to CASSPRGAGGNEQFF. This chain joins TRBV28 and TRBJ2-1, with 8 bases that match TRBD2. J lost 6 bases, V lost 5 bases, and 9 bases had no gene match. The germline CDR1 and CDR2 sequences are MDHEN and SYDVKM. The CDR3 has 15 amino acids.

This chain uses TRBV27 with TRBJ2-1, with 7 bases identical to TRBD1. V dropped 5 bases and J dropped 5; count of bases not matched to a gene: 9. The germline CDR1 and CDR2 sequences are MNHEY and SMNVEV (reference sequence). The CDR3 length is 15 residues. The CDR3 nucleotides read TGTGCCAGCAGTCCCCACCGGGACAGCCACAATGAGCAGTTCTTC. Translated: CASSPHRDSHNEQFF.

The V and J genes are TRBV10-3 and TRBJ1-3; D perhaps matches TRBD1 (6 bases). CDR1 and CDR2 (germline): ENHRY, SYGVKD. The CDR3 is 15 amino acids. The V end lost 0 bases, the J end lost 0 bases, and 6 bases lay between the germline ends. Written as DNA, the CDR3 is TGTGCCATCAGTGAGTCACAGGGCTCTGGAAACACCATATATTTT. Translation: CAISESQGSGNTIYF.

The V and J genes are TRBV7-3 and TRBJ2-1, with TRBD2 matching 10 bases. The V gene's germline CDR1 is SGHTA and CDR2 FQGTGA. With 5 bases clipped from V and 6 bases from J, the junction kept 4 bases outside the gene matches. The CDR3 spans 14 residues. CDR3 nucleotides: TGTGCCAGCAGCCTACTAGCGGGATTCAATGAGCAGTTCTTC. Translation gives CASSLLAGFNEQFF.

CDR3 DNA sequence: TGTGCCACCAGCAGAGGAGGGGGGGCTGGGGCCAACGTCCTGACTTTC. Residues: CATSRGGGAGANVLTF. This chain links TRBV15 with TRBJ2-6; maybe TRBD2 (7 bases). Looked up from germline, CDR1 is LNHNV and CDR2 is YYDKDF (reference sequence). V lost 1 base and J lost 2, with 9 bases in between. The CDR3 is made up of 16 amino acids.

The J gene is TRBJ2-5, the V gene TRBV18; D is possibly TRBD2 (5 bases). CDR1 KGHSH and CDR2 LQKENI come from the germline V gene. This CDR3 region has 15 residues. Between the trimmed V and J ends, which lost 4 bases and 2 bases, there was a span of 14 bases. CDR3 sequence reads: CASSLLNREQETQYF. In nucleotides, the CDR3 is TGTGCCAGCTCACTGCTTAACCGGGAACAAGAGACCCAGTACTTC.

J is TRBJ2-2 and V is TRBV7-6; 9 positions agree with TRBD1. J was trimmed by 5 bases and V by 7 bases; bases with no gene match: 14. The germline V gene has CDR1 SGHVS and CDR2 FNYEAQ. The CDR3 contains 17 residues. The CDR3 DNA is TGTGCCAGCACCTTGATAAGTGGGACAGGGAAGACCGGGGAGCTGTTTTTT. Protein sequence: CASTLISGTGKTGELFF.

By its share, this clone is medium-sized. This chain uses TRBV6-1 with TRBJ2-7; 8 bases are shared with TRBD2. J gave up 2 bases and V 1 base, and 16 bases lay outside the gene matches. The CDR3 length is 19 residues. Germline V gene lookup returns CDR1 MNHNS and CDR2 SASEGT. CDR3 bases: TGTGCCAGCAGTGAAGTCAGCCCAGCTGCGAGCGGGAGAACCTACGAGCAGTACTTC. Residues: CASSEVSPAASGRTYEQYF.

This clone was seen only a few times. The gene calls are TRBV5-1 and TRBJ2-7, with 12 bases lining up with TRBD2. The CDR3 covers 15 residues. Unmatched junction bases numbered 5, after V lost 0 bases and J lost 7 bases. Germline V gene data show CDR1 as SGHRS and CDR2 as YFSETQ. The CDR3 loop is CASSLGLAGASEQYF. DNA of the CDR3: TGCGCCAGCAGCTTGGGACTAGCGGGAGCATCAGAGCAGTACTTC.

The CDR3 region has the DNA TGTGCCAGCAGCCTATATACCCAGGGCAATCAGCCCCAGCATTTT. This gives the protein CASSLYTQGNQPQHF. The chain joins TRBV4-2 to TRBJ1-5; D gene ambiguous. V gave up 4 bases and J gave up 2 bases, with 12 bases separating them. The germline CDR1 and CDR2 sequences are LGHNA and YNFKEQ. The CDR3 runs 15 residues.

The CDR3 reads CASRHRGSNSPLHF. Here the CDR3 DNA reads TGTGCCAGCAGGCACAGGGGTAGTAATTCACCCCTCCACTTT. This chain uses TRBV6-1 with TRBJ1-6; TRBD1 matches at 7 bases. CDR3 length equals 14 residues. V shed 6 bases, J shed 6 bases, and the junction held 5 bases outside the gene matches. The germline V gene has CDR1 MNHNS and CDR2 SASEGT.

This clone was seen more than once but under ten times. This chain joins TRBV28 and TRBJ2-7, with 14 nucleotides matching TRBD2. The V and J ends lost 6 bases and 2 bases, in that order; junction bases with no gene match: 12. Germline V gene sequence: CDR1 MDHEN, CDR2 SYDVKM. The CDR3 is 18 amino acids. The CDR3 loop is CASSSGTSGSAQAYEQYF. CDR3 nucleotides: TGTGCCAGCAGCTCCGGGACTAGCGGGAGTGCACAAGCCTACGAGCAGTACTTC.

This clone has just a few counts. The chain uses TRBV7-3 and TRBJ2-1; 9 nucleotides agree with TRBD2. Trimming took 2 bases from V and 3 from J; bases not matched to a gene: 5. This CDR3 is built from 16 residues. The germline gives CDR1 SGHTA, CDR2 FQGTGA. In nucleotides, the CDR3 is TGTGCCAGCAGCTTAGGTGGTAGCGGGAGCTACAATGAGCAGTTCTTC. Translating it yields CASSLGGSGSYNEQFF. Variable domain in full (rest from reference TRBV7-3 and TRBJ2-1): GAGVSQTPSNKVTEKGKYVELRCDPISGHTALYWYRQSLGQGPEFLIYFQGTGAADDSGLPNDRFFAVRPEGSVSTLKIQRTERGDSAVYLCASSLGGSGSYNEQFFGPGTRLTVL.

The chain couples TRBV4-1 to TRBJ2-1; tentative D call: TRBD2 (6 bases). There are 13 residues in the CDR3. V was cut by 4 bases and J by 4 bases, with 8 bases left in between. Germline CDR1 and CDR2: MGHRA and YSYEKL. The chain's CDR3 is CASSLGSYNEQFF. For the CDR3, the DNA is TGCGCCAGCAGCCTCGGGAGTTACAATGAGCAGTTCTTC.

The rearrangement uses TRBV5-1 and TRBJ1-2; tentative D call: TRBD1 (5 bases). The V end lost 5 bases, the J end lost 6 bases, and 8 bases lay between the germline ends. Germline assignment: CDR1 SGHRS and CDR2 YFSETQ. CDR3 length: 11 residues. DNA of the CDR3: TGCGCCAGCAGAGGGGTAGATGGCTACACCTTC. The encoded protein is CASRGVDGYTF. The complete variable domain, with remaining parts taken from reference TRBV5-1 and TRBJ1-2, reads KAGVTQTPRYLIKTRGQQVTLSCSPISGHRSVSWYQQTPGQGLQFLFEYFSETQRNKGNFPGRFSGRQFSNSRSEMNVSTLELGDSALYLCASRGVDGYTFGSGTRLTVV.

V is TRBV10-2 and J is TRBJ1-5; 8 nucleotides line up with TRBD1. The junction had 8 bases not matched to a gene; V was cut back by 6 bases and J by 7 bases. The germline V gene has CDR1 WSHSY and CDR2 SAAADI. The CDR3 covers 14 residues. The CDR3 DNA reads as TGCGCCAGCAGAAAAGGACAGGGCGCCCAGCCCCAGCATTTT. It translates to CASRKGQGAQPQHF.

The chain joins TRBV7-6 to TRBJ2-3; 8 bases are a match to TRBD1. CDR1 SGHVS and CDR2 FNYEAQ come from the germline V gene. CDR3 length equals 15 residues. V shed 4 bases, J shed 1 base, and the junction held 4 bases outside the gene matches. The DNA for the CDR3 is TGTGCCAGCAGCTGGGCAGGGGGCGGCACAGATACGCAGTATTTT. It is translated as CASSWAGGGTDTQYF. The whole variable domain, filled in from reference TRBV7-6 and TRBJ2-3, reads GAGVSQSPRYKVTKRGQDVALRCDPISGHVSLYWYRQALGQGPEFLTYFNYEAQQDKSGLPNDRFSAERPEGSISTLTIQRTEQRDSAMYRCASSWAGGGTDTQYFGPGTRLTVL.

The rearrangement joins TRBV27 to TRBJ2-5; a weak D match, TRBD1 (6 bases). The CDR3 extends over 15 amino acids. V lost 1 base, J lost 2 bases, and 11 bases lay in between. The germline gives CDR1 MNHEY, CDR2 SMNVEV (reference sequence). This CDR3 is CASSLLGTSQETQYF. The CDR3 bases are TGTGCCAGCAGTTTATTAGGGACAAGTCAAGAGACCCAGTACTTC.